The 6 T cell receptor beta chains reported below all come from one sample, sequenced in a study of T cell responses to AZD1222 COVID-19 vaccine. The assay was immunoSEQ multiplex PCR, and TCRdb's table has in-frame clones only and misses some. Of some 170,000 clones in the sample, 80% to 95% are singletons; the top ten hold over 1.5%. The input for sequencing was peripheral blood, taken 28 days after the second AZD1222 dose. The receptors were gathered from an adult who received the AZD1222 COVID-19 vaccine.

The genes are TRBV5-4 and TRBJ2-7; 7 bases match TRBD2. The CDR3 length is 14 residues. The germline CDR1 and CDR2 sequences are SGHNT and YYREEE (reference sequence). Trimming cost V 4 bases and J 4 bases; bases outside gene matches: 8. The CDR3 nucleotides are TGTGCCAGCAGCCTAGGCTCGCGGGAGTACGAGCAGTACTTC. This gives the protein CASSLGSREYEQYF.

The chain joins TRBV27 to TRBJ2-4; D may be TRBD2 (6 bases). This CDR3 has 13 amino acids. The germline V gene encodes CDR1 MNHEY and CDR2 SMNVEV (reference sequence). The ends were cut back, 4 bases at V and 4 bases at J, with 8 bases in the middle. CDR3 amino acids: CASSSREKNIQYF. In DNA form, the CDR3 reads TGTGCCAGCAGTTCCCGGGAGAAAAACATTCAGTACTTC.

The chain recombines TRBV7-6 with TRBJ1-2, with D unclear. V gave up 1 base and J gave up 4 bases, with 7 bases separating them. The CDR3 has 13 amino acids. From germline, CDR1 is SGHVS and CDR2 FNYEAQ. The CDR3 spells CASSLEEGYGYTF. The CDR3 DNA sequence: TGTGCCAGCAGCTTAGAGGAAGGCTATGGCTACACCTTC.

The chain is built from TRBV18 and TRBJ1-1, with a tentative D call TRBD1 (5 bases). V lost 5 bases, J lost 7 bases, and 20 bases lay in between. The germline CDR1 and CDR2 sequences are KGHSH and LQKENI. The CDR3 length is 15 residues. In DNA form, the CDR3 reads TGTGCCAGCTCAAAAACGAACGGGGCCGTAGATGAAGCTTTCTTT. Residues: CASSKTNGAVDEAFF.

This clone was seen just once. The chain employs TRBV4-1 and TRBJ2-7; 10 bases match TRBD1. Trimming took 1 base from V and 4 from J; bases not matched to a gene: 7. The CDR3 is made up of 16 amino acids. Germline V CDR1 and CDR2: MGHRA, YSYEKL. For the CDR3, the DNA is TGCGCCAGCAGCCAAGGCCCCCGGGACAGGGGTTACGAGCAGTACTTC. Translation: CASSQGPRDRGYEQYF.

V usage is TRBV7-2 and J usage is TRBJ2-7; D tentatively fits TRBD1 or TRBD2 (6 bases each). Deletions cut 6 bases from V and 0 bases from J, with 15 bases between. The CDR3 has 15 amino acids. CDR1 SGHTA and CDR2 FQGNSA come from the germline V gene. The CDR3 here is CASSPDRRDSYEQYF. Here the CDR3 DNA reads TGTGCCAGCAGTCCTGACAGGCGGGACTCCTACGAGCAGTACTTC.